This TCR beta chain was sequenced during a study of cytomegalovirus exposure and HLA in healthy donors. About the research overall: Roughly 170 million T cells yielded 117 million unique TCR beta sequences in earlier analysis. Findings of the study overall: There were approximately 150 TCR beta chains listed as cytomegalovirus-associated.

Comment on this clone: Its antigen remains unidentified.

The PCR was carried out with 60 Vbeta primers and 13 Jbeta primers. Only in-frame clones appear in the TCRdb table, and some are missing; sequencing was by immunoSEQ multiplex PCR. The sample holds a few hundred thousand clones, approximately 80% seen once. Each donor was nominally healthy when sampled (though unrecorded immune exposures were likely). CDR3 size: 12 residues. V lost 5 bases and J lost 6, with 11 bases in between. The germline CDR1 and CDR2 sequences are SEHNR and FQNEAQ (reference sequence). This rearrangement joins TRBV7-9 to TRBJ2-7, with D unclear. Sample: PBMCs. This TCR was recovered from a man aged 25 to 40 in good health and CMV-seronegative. This CDR3 is CASSPLRGEQYF. The CDR3 DNA follows: TGTGCCAGCAGCCCTCTGAGAGGCGAGCAGTACTTC. The variable domain in full, with the rest retrieved from reference TRBV7-9 and TRBJ2-7, is DTGVSQNPRHKITKRGQNVTFRCDPISEHNRLYWYRQTLGQGPEFLTYFQNEAQLEKSRLLSDRFSAERPKGSFSTLEIQRTEQGDSAMYLCASSPLRGEQYFGPGTRLTVT.